The T cell receptor beta chain under discussion was sequenced for a study of neurological immune-mediated disorders. The cDNA was generated through 5'RACE incorporating 10-nucleotide random UMIs. TCRdb processed the 5' RACE reads anew with MiXCR; each CDR3 protein has one entry. The sample records fewer than 50,000 distinct CDR3 sequences, approximately 13% being singletons. V was pared by 7 bases and J by 8 bases, with 14 bases between. The CDR3 extends over 12 amino acids. Germline assignment: CDR1 MNHEY and CDR2 SMNVEV (reference sequence). This clonotype was found many times. Time point described: longitudinal time-point 3. A total of 2 million PBMCs stored at -80 degrees C provided the unsorted libraries.

Sequenced sample: PBMCs. The source is a young man in good health. The chain combines TRBV27 with TRBJ1-2; D ambiguous. CDR3 region: CASMSPPSGYTF. CDR3 DNA: TGTGCCAGCATGAGTCCCCCATCGGGCTACACCTTC.